The rows below give T cell receptor beta chains drawn from one sample of a study of blood T cell repertoires in COVID-19. Clones were sequenced by immunoSEQ multiplex PCR, and TCRdb holds only the in-frame ones, with some missing. The repertoire holds around 100,000 clones, with about 89% as singletons. The specimen was peripheral blood. The receptors were sampled from a human donor in a cohort sampled during active COVID-19. The CDR3 runs from the conserved cysteine through the conserved F or W. Each record gives: J gene, V gene, clone size, D gene, CDR3 DNA, CDR3 protein. D genes are given only for firm matches. Clone size is given for some rows only: seen once, a few or many times, or a class if the clone is expanded.

TRBJ2-2,TRBV9,-,-,TGTGCCAGCAGCTCCCCGTCTGCGAACACCGGGGAGCTGTTTTTT,CASSSPSANTGELFF
TRBJ1-4,TRBV28,-,TRBD1,TGTGCCAGCACCTTAGCGGGACAGCCAAATGAAAAACTGTTTTTT,CASTLAGQPNEKLFF
TRBJ2-2,TRBV10-3,-,TRBD1,TGTGCCATCAGAGCTGGACAGGATAGGGAGCTGTTTTTT,CAIRAGQDRELFF
TRBJ1-1,TRBV18,few,TRBD1,TGTGCCAGCTCACCACGAACAGGGGTGGTGCAGGACACTGAAGCTTTCTTT,CASSPRTGVVQDTEAFF
TRBJ1-4,TRBV7-2,-,-,TGTGCCAGCAGCCCCCACGGGACACCCCAATACGAAAAACTGTTTTTT,CASSPHGTPQYEKLFF
TRBJ2-1,TRBV20-1,-,-,TGCAGTGCTAGTTCTTCTAGCAGGTACAATGAGCAGTTCTTC,CSASSSSRYNEQFF
TRBJ1-1,TRBV19,-,-,TGTGCCATCAGCCAGGGCCCGTACGGCACTGAAGCTTTCTTT,CAISQGPYGTEAFF
TRBJ1-2,TRBV18,-,TRBD1,TGTGCCAGCTCACAACAGGGACAGGGTATGATCTATGGCTACACCTTC,CASSQQGQGMIYGYTF
TRBJ2-3,TRBV19,-,-,TGTGCCAGTAGTGCACACAGGGGGGGTCCCCCAGATACGCAGTATTTT,CASSAHRGGPPDTQYF
TRBJ2-5,TRBV5-1,-,TRBD2,TGCGCCAGCAGCTTGGTTTTAGCGGGGGGACAAGAGACCCAGTACTTC,CASSLVLAGGQETQYF
TRBJ2-2,TRBV30,-,-,TGTGCCTGGAGTGTGGGTGGGCCCGGGGAGCTGTTTTTT,CAWSVGGPGELFF
TRBJ1-6,TRBV19,-,-,TGTGCCAGTAGTATTCCGGGAACGAATTCACCCCTCCACTTT,CASSIPGTNSPLHF
TRBJ2-1,TRBV3-1/TRBV3-2,-,TRBD2,TGTGCCAGCAGCCAAGATTTAGGACTAGCGGGAGAATACAATGAGCAGTTCTTC,CASSQDLGLAGEYNEQFF
TRBJ2-7,TRBV11-3,-,-,TGTGCCAGCAGCTCGGACAGCCTCGAGTACTTC,CASSSDSLEYF
TRBJ2-1,TRBV9,-,-,TGTGCCAGCAGCGTAGGTCCAGGGTACAATGAGCAGTTCTTC,CASSVGPGYNEQFF
TRBJ2-7,TRBV5-4,-,TRBD2,TGTGCCAGCAAACATAGCGGGGCGGCCTACGAGCAGTACTTC,CASKHSGAAYEQYF
TRBJ2-3,TRBV28,-,TRBD1,TGTGCCAGCAAAAAGGACAGGGGGCTGCCAGATACGCAGTATTTT,CASKKDRGLPDTQYF
TRBJ2-7,TRBV11-2,once,-,TGTGCCAGCAGCTTAGCGTCCGGGTACGAGCAGTACTTC,CASSLASGYEQYF
TRBJ2-1,TRBV19,once,-,TGTGCCAGTAGTATAGGCGGTGGAGCAAACAATGAGCAGTTCTTC,CASSIGGGANNEQFF
TRBJ1-4,TRBV11-2,-,TRBD1,TGTGCCAGCAGCTCTATACAGGGGAATGAAAAACTGTTTTTT,CASSSIQGNEKLFF
TRBJ1-4,TRBV9,-,-,TGTGCCAGCAGCGTAGCTACTGGGGCCACTAATGAAAAACTGTTTTTT,CASSVATGATNEKLFF
TRBJ2-2,TRBV4-3,-,TRBD1,TGCGCCAGCAGCCAAGAAGACAGGGGGACCGGGGAGCTGTTTTTT,CASSQEDRGTGELFF
TRBJ1-5,TRBV7-9,few,-,TGTGCCAGCAGCTTAGACAGGAATCAGCCCCAGCATTTT,CASSLDRNQPQHF
TRBJ2-5,TRBV7-8,-,TRBD2,TGTGCCAGCAGCCAGGGACTAGCGGCGCAAGAGACCCAGTACTTC,CASSQGLAAQETQYF
TRBJ1-5,TRBV2,-,-,TGTGCCAGCAGTCCCTACCTAAGCAATCAGCCCCAGCATTTT,CASSPYLSNQPQHF
TRBJ2-1,TRBV11-2,-,-,TGTGCCAGCAGCTTAGAAGGGACAACAACTTACAATGAGCAGTTCTTC,CASSLEGTTTYNEQFF
TRBJ1-2,TRBV7-2,-,-,TGTGCCAGCACCACAGTCGGTGTAGGGGTGACTTCTAACTATGGCTACACCTTC,CASTTVGVGVTSNYGYTF
TRBJ2-1,TRBV10-3,-,-,TGTGCCATCAGGGCGACAGGCAATGAGCAGTTCTTC,CAIRATGNEQFF
TRBJ2-5,TRBV6-5,-,TRBD2,TGTGCCAGCAGTTACAGTGGTAGCGGGTTCCAAGAGACCCAGTACTTC,CASSYSGSGFQETQYF
TRBJ1-5,TRBV19,-,TRBD1,TGTGCCAGTAGTACCGCAGGGACAGGGCTTAATCAGCCCCAGCATTTT,CASSTAGTGLNQPQHF
TRBJ2-3,TRBV9,-,TRBD1,TGTGCCAGCAGCGAACTCGGACAGGGGGTCGATACGCAGTATTTT,CASSELGQGVDTQYF
TRBJ2-7,TRBV6-5,-,TRBD2,TGTGCCAGCAGTCAACTAGCGGGGGAGCAGTACTTC,CASSQLAGEQYF
TRBJ2-4,TRBV5-1,-,TRBD1,TGCGCCAGCAGCTTGAGTAGACAGGGGGCGCTCAACATTCAGTACTTC,CASSLSRQGALNIQYF
TRBJ1-6,TRBV27,-,TRBD1,TGTGCCAGCAGTGACGGGACAGGGGGCGCGGGGGGCAATTCACCCCTCCACTTT,CASSDGTGGAGGNSPLHF
TRBJ1-2,TRBV2,-,-,TGTGCCAGCAGTGAAGCCCTAGTGGGTGGCTACACCTTC,CASSEALVGGYTF
TRBJ2-1,TRBV10-1,-,TRBD2,TGCGCCAGCAGGTGGGAGGGCTTACACAATGAGCAGTTCTTC,CASRWEGLHNEQFF
TRBJ1-3,TRBV5-1,-,-,TGCGCCAGCAGCCCGGCCGGGGTCTCTGGTGGAAACACCATATATTTT,CASSPAGVSGGNTIYF
TRBJ1-5,TRBV28,-,-,TGTGCCACCCGAGGGAGTAGCAATCAGCCCCAGCATTTT,CATRGSSNQPQHF
TRBJ2-3,TRBV11-2,-,TRBD2,TGTGCCAGCAGTCCATCTAGCGGGAGCACAGATACGCAGTATTTT,CASSPSSGSTDTQYF
TRBJ2-7,TRBV6-2/TRBV6-3,-,TRBD2,TGTGCCAGCAGCGGGACTAGCGGGAGTCACTACGAGCAGTACTTC,CASSGTSGSHYEQYF
TRBJ1-3,TRBV4-1,-,-,TGCGCCAGCAGCCAATTGCGGCTTGGCTCTGGAAACACCATATATTTT,CASSQLRLGSGNTIYF
TRBJ1-5,TRBV28,-,TRBD1,TGTGCCAGCAGGACAGGGAATCAGCCCCAGCATTTT,CASRTGNQPQHF